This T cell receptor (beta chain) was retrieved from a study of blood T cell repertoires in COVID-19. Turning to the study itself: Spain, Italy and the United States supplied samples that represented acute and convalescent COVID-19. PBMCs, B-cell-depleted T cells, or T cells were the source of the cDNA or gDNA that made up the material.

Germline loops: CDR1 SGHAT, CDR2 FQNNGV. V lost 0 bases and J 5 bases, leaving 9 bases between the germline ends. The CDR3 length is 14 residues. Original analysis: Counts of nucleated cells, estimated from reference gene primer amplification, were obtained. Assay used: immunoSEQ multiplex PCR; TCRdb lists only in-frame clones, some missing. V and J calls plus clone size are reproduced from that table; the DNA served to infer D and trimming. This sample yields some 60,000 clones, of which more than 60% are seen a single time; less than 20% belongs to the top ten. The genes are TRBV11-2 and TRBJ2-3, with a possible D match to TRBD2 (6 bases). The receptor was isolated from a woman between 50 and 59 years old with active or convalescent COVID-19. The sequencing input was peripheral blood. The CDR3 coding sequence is TGTGCCAGCAGCTTAGATCTGGGAGGAGATACGCAGTATTTT. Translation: CASSLDLGGDTQYF.